The next 7 T cell receptor beta chains were all read from a single sample in a study of T-cell memory formation after mild COVID-19. From the 5' RACE reads, TCRdb called clonotypes with MiXCR, one entry per CDR3 protein. The sample carries 350,000 or so distinct CDR3 sequences, under 25% recorded once. Sequencing was carried out using PBMCs or a T cell subset sorted from them (not recorded which). Receptors were obtained from an adult woman who had mild COVID-19 (a few samples of this study predate the infection). Cell type and time point are not known.

This clonotype has a handful of counts. This sequence joins TRBV5-1 and TRBJ1-1, with 9 bases lining up with TRBD1. CDR1 SGHRS and CDR2 YFSETQ come from the germline V gene. The V segment lost 3 bases and the J segment 6 bases; nucleotides outside the gene matches: 6. The CDR3 loop spans 14 amino acids. The CDR3 sequence is CASSYLGDRAEAFF. In DNA, the CDR3 is TGCGCCAGCAGCTATTTGGGGGACAGGGCTGAAGCTTTCTTT.

The genes are TRBV4-3 and TRBJ2-7, with 11 bases that match TRBD1. The trim removed 3 bases at V and 6 bases at J, leaving 7 bases unmatched. The CDR3 has 15 residues. The germline V gene has CDR1 LGHNA and CDR2 YSLEER. The CDR3 DNA is TGCGCCAGCAGCCAGACCGGGACAGGGGGATTCGAGCAGTACTTC. This sequence encodes CASSQTGTGGFEQYF.

The sample holds a few counts of this clonotype. This chain connects TRBV2 to TRBJ2-1, with a weak D call TRBD2 (6 bases). The ends were cut back, 6 bases at V and 6 bases at J, with 18 bases in the middle. CDR3 length: 15 residues. The germline gives CDR1 SNHLY, CDR2 FYNNEI. This chain's CDR3 is CASSRAGSGANEQFF. CDR3 nucleotide sequence: TGTGCCAGCAGCCGGGCGGGATCGGGCGCCAATGAGCAGTTCTTC. The full variable domain, with the rest looked up from reference TRBV2 and TRBJ2-1, is EPEVTQTPSHQVTQMGQEVILRCVPISNHLYFYWYRQILGQKVEFLVSFYNNEISEKSEIFDDQFSVERPDGSNFTLKIRSTKLEDSAMYFCASSRAGSGANEQFFGPGTRLTVL.

The V gene is TRBV10-2, the J gene TRBJ1-1; D is perhaps TRBD1 (5 bases). The germline V gene has CDR1 WSHSY and CDR2 SAAADI. With 3 bases removed from V and 0 bases from J, the gap between germline ends came to 14 bases. This CDR3 contains 16 residues. This chain's CDR3 is CASSDTQGHLNTEAFF. DNA of the CDR3: TGCGCCAGCAGTGATACCCAGGGCCACTTGAACACTGAAGCTTTCTTT.

V usage is TRBV18 and J usage is TRBJ1-3, with unresolved D. The V gene's germline CDR1 is KGHSH and CDR2 LQKENI. Trimming took 3 bases from V and 7 from J, leaving 13 bases between them. This CDR3 has 14 residues. CDR3 coding DNA: TGTGCCAGCTCACCGGAGGCGCCAAGTAACACCATATATTTT. Amino acids: CASSPEAPSNTIYF.

This clonotype appeared a few times. The chain couples TRBV7-8 to TRBJ1-1; D is uncertain. V was trimmed by 4 bases and J by 5 bases, leaving 8 bases between them. This CDR3 contains 12 residues. Germline CDR1 and CDR2: SGHVS and FQNEAQ. The chain's CDR3 is CASSSQRTEAFF. The CDR3 nucleotides read TGTGCCAGCAGCTCCCAGAGGACTGAAGCTTTCTTT.

The DNA of the CDR3 is TGTGCCAGCAGCCAAGATTTAGGACAGGGGGCGTTGAACACTGAAGCTTTCTTT. Translating it yields CASSQDLGQGALNTEAFF. The chain joins TRBV4-2 to TRBJ1-1; 11 bases match TRBD1. With 0 bases clipped from V and 0 bases from J, the junction kept 6 bases outside the gene matches. The CDR3 totals 18 residues. CDR1 and CDR2 (germline): LGHNA, YNFKEQ.